One and the same sample provided the 27 T cell receptor beta chains below, sequenced in a study of CD8 T cells in ankylosing spondylitis. TCRdb itself ran the 5' RACE reads through MiXCR, one entry per CDR3 protein. Among 500,000 or so distinct CDR3 sequences listed, 5.3% were seen once. Antigen specificity for these receptors is unknown. Study-level results: Seemingly distinctive of ankylosing spondylitis blood was a TCR beta motif formed by eight highly homologous variants.

The sample was blood, either unsorted or a sorted T cell fraction (not recorded which). The receptors here all came from a male donor with ankylosing spondylitis.

This clonotype appeared many times. The rearrangement links TRBV5-5 to TRBJ2-1; weak D call: TRBD2 (8 bases). Germline V CDR1 and CDR2: SGHKS, YYEKEE (reference sequence). With 4 bases removed from V and 10 bases from J, the gap between germline ends came to 24 bases. CDR3 size: 16 residues. The DNA of the CDR3 is TGTGCCAGCAGCCAGGAGGGGGCCGCTATAGCGGGGGAGCAGTTCTTC. Translating gives CASSQEGAAIAGEQFF.

The chain is built from TRBV4-2 and TRBJ2-2; 12 bases align to TRBD2. This CDR3 contains 16 residues. Germline V gene lookup returns CDR1 LGHNA and CDR2 YNFKEQ. The ends lost 5 bases at V and 9 bases at J; junction bases unmatched: 10. CDR3 coding DNA: TGTGCCAGCAGCACACCTAGCGGGGGGGCTCCTCGGGAGCTGTTTTTT. Translating it yields CASSTPSGGAPRELFF.

This clonotype was counted many times. The chain employs TRBV20-1 and TRBJ1-5; D not resolved. With 1 base removed from V and 6 bases from J, the gap between germline ends came to 10 bases. Germline lookup yields CDR1 DFQATT and CDR2 SNEGSKA (reference sequence). The CDR3 loop spans 13 amino acids. CDR3 region: CSARGGRTQPQHF. The CDR3 nucleotides are TGCAGTGCTAGAGGAGGTCGGACTCAGCCCCAGCATTTT.

This sequence joins TRBV7-2 and TRBJ1-1; 11 positions agree with TRBD1. Germline assignment: CDR1 SGHTA and CDR2 FQGNSA. This CDR3 has 16 amino acids. V lost 5 bases to trimming and J lost 4 bases; unmatched junction nucleotides: 9. CDR3 DNA sequence: TGTGCCAGCAGCCTCCATCCGGGACAGGGGGTCACTGAAGCTTTCTTT. Translated, it gives CASSLHPGQGVTEAFF. The variable domain in full, with the rest retrieved from reference TRBV7-2 and TRBJ1-1, is GAGVSQSPSNKVTEKGKDVELRCDPISGHTALYWYRQSLGQGLEFLIYFQGNSAPDKSGLPSDRFSAERTGGSVSTLTIQRTQQEDSAVYLCASSLHPGQGVTEAFFGQGTRLTVV.

This chain joins TRBV3-1 and TRBJ1-3; D remains unclear. CDR3 size: 15 residues. Trimming cost V 1 base and J 0 bases, with 7 bases left between them. CDR1 is LGHDT, CDR2 YNNKEL, per germline (reference sequence). CDR3 loop: CASSQGGHSGNTIYF. The CDR3 coding sequence is TGTGCCAGCAGCCAAGGAGGGCACTCTGGAAACACCATATATTTT.

This clonotype occurred many times. The CDR3 DNA is TGTGCCAGCGGCGACCTCGGGAGATCACCCCTCCACTTT. It yields the protein CASGDLGRSPLHF. This chain connects TRBV11-1 to TRBJ1-6; D remains unclear. CDR3 length: 13 residues. Looked up from germline, CDR1 is SGHAT and CDR2 is FQDESV (reference sequence). The V gene lost 8 bases and the J gene lost 10 bases, with 15 bases spanning the gap. Full variable domain (rest looked up from reference TRBV11-1 and TRBJ1-6): EAEVAQSPRYKITEKSQAVAFWCDPISGHATLYWYRQILGQGPELLVQFQDESVVDDSQLPKDRFSAERLKGVDSTLKIQPAELGDSAMYLCASGDLGRSPLHFGNGTRLTVT.

Comments on this clonotype: This may arise from a read error, as a much more abundant clone is one base away. The chain recombines TRBV4-3 with TRBJ2-5; possibly TRBD1 or TRBD2 for D (5 bases each). From germline, CDR1 is LGHNA and CDR2 YSLEER. The CDR3 totals 15 residues. Trimming took 5 bases from V and 5 from J, leaving 18 bases between them. The CDR3 loop reads CASSSAGIWGETQYF. In DNA form, the CDR3 reads TGCGCCAGCAGCAGCGCCGGGATCTGGGGGGAGACCCAGTACTTC.

This clonotype was observed at least ten times. The chain joins TRBV20-1 to TRBJ1-5; 8 bases align to TRBD1. Trimming cost V 5 bases and J 5 bases; bases outside gene matches: 5. The CDR3 is 13 residues long. Germline CDR1 and CDR2: DFQATT and SNEGSKA (reference sequence). CDR3 sequence: CSARWTGHQPQHF. CDR3 nucleotides: TGCAGTGCTCGCTGGACAGGGCATCAGCCCCAGCATTTT.

This clonotype appeared many times. The V call is TRBV20-1, the J call TRBJ2-7; 13 bases agree with TRBD2. V gave up 6 bases and J gave up 2 bases; unmatched junction bases: 10. The germline CDR1 and CDR2 sequences are DFQATT and SNEGSKA (reference sequence). The CDR3 is 16 residues long. In DNA, the CDR3 is TGCAGTGCGCAACGGACTAGCGGGGGCCGGACCTACGAGCAGTACTTC. The encoded protein is CSAQRTSGGRTYEQYF.

This clonotype has a count of ten or more. The genes are TRBV11-2 and TRBJ1-5; 9 positions match TRBD1. The germline V gene has CDR1 SGHAT and CDR2 FQNNGV. CDR3 length equals 14 residues. J gave up 6 bases and V 5 bases, and 5 bases lay outside the gene matches. The CDR3 region has the DNA TGTGCCAGCAGCCTAACAGGGGGCCCTCAGCCCCAGCATTTT. Translation gives CASSLTGGPQPQHF.

This clonotype was counted a few times. V gene TRBV9 combines with J gene TRBJ2-1; D not certain. Germline lookup yields CDR1 SGDLS and CDR2 YYNGEE. The CDR3 runs to 15 residues. V was pared by 4 bases and J by 3 bases, with 14 bases between. CDR3 DNA sequence: TGTGCCAGCAGCCTCCAATTAGGGATCTACAATGAGCAGTTCTTC. Its translation is CASSLQLGIYNEQFF.

This clonotype appeared a few times. This rearrangement joins TRBV11-2 to TRBJ2-1, with D possibly being TRBD2 (5 bases). The ends were cut back, 3 bases at V and 6 bases at J, with 15 bases in the middle. Germline V gene lookup returns CDR1 SGHAT and CDR2 FQNNGV. The CDR3 sequence is 15 residues long. This chain's CDR3 is CASSFYQRPGNEQFF. The CDR3 DNA follows: TGTGCCAGCAGCTTTTATCAGCGGCCGGGCAATGAGCAGTTCTTC.

This clonotype was recorded at least ten times. Written as DNA, the CDR3 is TGCGCCAGCAGCTTGTTACAGGGGTCTGGCTACACCTTC. This translates into CASSLLQGSGYTF. The V and J genes are TRBV5-1 and TRBJ1-2; TRBD1 aligns across 7 bases. Trimming cost V 1 base and J 7 bases; bases outside gene matches: 4. CDR3 size: 13 residues. Germline CDR1 SGHRS, CDR2 YFSETQ.

The table lists this clonotype with many counts. V usage is TRBV9 and J usage is TRBJ1-5; perhaps TRBD1 as D (5 bases). V gave up 0 bases and J gave up 8 bases, with 15 bases separating them. Germline assignment: CDR1 SGDLS and CDR2 YYNGEE. The CDR3 is 15 residues long. The CDR3 reads CASSVGGWGREPQHF. CDR3 coding DNA: TGTGCCAGCAGCGTAGGGGGCTGGGGACGGGAGCCCCAGCATTTT.

The rearrangement joins TRBV11-2 to TRBJ2-2, with 12 nucleotides matching TRBD2. The CDR3 has 16 amino acids. Unmatched junction bases numbered 12, after V lost 5 bases and J lost 11 bases. In germline, CDR1 is SGHAT, CDR2 FQNNGV. The CDR3: CASSLTWTSGEAELFF. The DNA for the CDR3 is TGTGCCAGCAGCCTGACCTGGACTAGCGGGGAGGCCGAGCTGTTTTTT. Based on the CDR3 plus reference TRBV11-2 and TRBJ2-2, the full variable domain is EAGVAQSPRYKIIEKRQSVAFWCNPISGHATLYWYQQILGQGPKLLIQFQNNGVVDDSQLPKDRFSAERLKGVDSTLKIQPAKLEDSAVYLCASSLTWTSGEAELFFGEGSRLTVL.

The chain has TRBV29-1 and TRBJ2-5, with TRBD1 matching 8 bases. The J segment lost 5 bases and the V segment lost 6 bases, leaving 8 bases of the junction unmatched. Germline CDR1 SQVTM, CDR2 ANQGSEA. The CDR3 has 13 residues. The DNA for the CDR3 is TGCAGCGTCAGACGACAGGGGATCGAGACCCAGTACTTC. Translated: CSVRRQGIETQYF.

V and J are TRBV3-1 and TRBJ2-7; the match to TRBD2 covers 8 bases. Trimming cost V 6 bases and J 7 bases; bases outside gene matches: 11. Germline assignment: CDR1 LGHDT and CDR2 YNNKEL (reference sequence). CDR3 length: 14 amino acids. DNA of the CDR3: TGTGCCAGCAGTCACGGACTAGCTTATGGGGAGCAGTACTTC. Translating gives CASSHGLAYGEQYF.

This clonotype was counted ten times or more. The rearrangement links TRBV12-3 or TRBV12-4 to TRBJ1-1; perhaps TRBD1 as D (5 bases). The CDR3 consists of 14 residues. The V end lost 3 bases, the J end lost 1 base, and 9 bases lay between the germline ends. This chain's CDR3 is CASSFNRRNTEAFF. The CDR3 DNA sequence: TGTGCCAGCAGTTTTAACAGGAGGAACACTGAAGCTTTCTTT.

This clonotype was counted many times. V and J are TRBV7-2 and TRBJ1-2; D unresolved. The V end was cut by 2 bases, the J end by 5 bases, with 9 bases between. CDR1 and CDR2 from the germline V gene are SGHTA and FQGNSA. CDR3 size: 13 residues. CDR3 protein: CASSLLREYGYTF. The CDR3 DNA reads TGTGCCAGCAGCTTATTACGGGAGTATGGCTACACCTTC. The full variable domain, its missing parts supplied by reference TRBV7-2 and TRBJ1-2, is GAGVSQSPSNKVTEKGKDVELRCDPISGHTALYWYRQSLGQGLEFLIYFQGNSAPDKSGLPSDRFSAERTGGSVSTLTIQRTQQEDSAVYLCASSLLREYGYTFGSGTRLTVV.

This clonotype was observed a handful of times. The chain uses TRBV3-1 and TRBJ2-1; 9 nucleotides align to TRBD1. CDR1 and CDR2 from the germline V gene are LGHDT and YNNKEL (reference sequence). CDR3 length: 15 amino acids. V trimming: 4 bases; J trimming: 4 bases; junction bases outside the gene matches: 5. CDR3 bases: TGTGCCAGCAGCCGATCGACAGGGGGGTACAATGAGCAGTTCTTC. Protein product: CASSRSTGGYNEQFF.

This clonotype was seen at least ten times. The chain has TRBV5-1 and TRBJ1-4, with 10 bases fitting TRBD1. Losses at the gene ends were 3 bases for V and 5 bases for J; bases not matched to a gene: 1. CDR1 is SGHRS and CDR2 is YFSETQ in the germline V gene. The CDR3 consists of 14 residues. The DNA for the CDR3 is TGCGCCAGCAGCTGGGACAGGGGAAATGAAAAACTGTTTTTT. Translation: CASSWDRGNEKLFF.

Many counts were recorded for this clonotype. The CDR3 DNA reads TGTGCCAGCAGTGACCAAAGGCCGGAAAAACTGTTTTTT. Translating gives CASSDQRPEKLFF. The chain employs TRBV6-1 and TRBJ1-4; D gene uncertain. Germline V gives CDR1 MNHNS, CDR2 SASEGT. This CDR3 is 13 amino acids long. V shed 3 bases and J shed 8 bases, with 10 bases lying between them.

The table lists this clonotype with many counts. This rearrangement joins TRBV10-3 to TRBJ2-3, with D perhaps matching TRBD1 or TRBD2 (5 bases each). Trimming cost V 6 bases and J 0 bases, with 10 bases left between them. CDR3 size: 14 residues. Germline CDR1 reads ENHRY; CDR2 reads SYGVKD. CDR3 sequence reads: CAIRQGPSTDTQYF. The CDR3 bases are TGTGCCATCAGGCAGGGACCTAGCACAGATACGCAGTATTTT.

This clonotype was seen repeatedly, ten times or more. The gene calls are TRBV5-1 and TRBJ2-7; D is uncertain. Trimming took off 3 bases at V and 0 bases at J, with 19 bases between the two ends. Germline loops: CDR1 SGHRS, CDR2 YFSETQ. The CDR3 consists of 17 residues. The CDR3 here is CASSWGSVDRSSYEQYF. For the CDR3, the DNA is TGCGCCAGCAGCTGGGGTTCGGTGGATAGGAGCTCCTACGAGCAGTACTTC.

Ten or more counts support this clonotype. The rearrangement uses TRBV20-1 and TRBJ1-1, with 7 positions matching TRBD1. J was trimmed by 4 bases and V by 3 bases; bases with no gene match: 8. The V gene's germline CDR1 is DFQATT and CDR2 SNEGSKA (reference sequence). The CDR3 has 14 residues. In DNA, the CDR3 is TGCAGTGCTAGTCGGACAGGCTTAAGCACTGAAGCTTTCTTT. As protein: CSASRTGLSTEAFF.

This clonotype appeared many times. V and J are TRBV20-1 and TRBJ1-5; D is uncertain. The CDR3 runs 14 residues. CDR1 DFQATT and CDR2 SNEGSKA come from the germline V gene (reference sequence). The V end lost 0 bases, the J end lost 3 bases, and 9 bases lay between the germline ends. The CDR3 coding sequence is TGCAGTGCTAGAGATGGGGAGTACAATCAGCCCCAGCATTTT. This codes for CSARDGEYNQPQHF.

This clonotype was seen many times. The genes are TRBV5-5 and TRBJ1-3; D perhaps matches TRBD1 (6 bases). V lost 3 bases, J lost 1 base, and 8 bases lay in between. CDR1 SGHKS and CDR2 YYEKEE come from the germline V gene (reference sequence). The CDR3 length is 14 residues. Here the CDR3 reads CASSSGTSGNTIYF. CDR3 nucleotide sequence: TGTGCCAGCAGCTCCGGGACATCTGGAAACACCATATATTTT. Filled out from reference TRBV5-5 and TRBJ1-3, the complete variable domain reads DAGVTQSPTHLIKTRGQQVTLRCSPISGHKSVSWYQQVLGQGPQFIFQYYEKEERGRGNFPDRFSARQFPNYSSELNVNALLLGDSALYLCASSSGTSGNTIYFGEGSWLTVV.